These 8 T cell receptor beta chains were all obtained from the same sample, sequenced in a study of CD8+ T cells in alopecia areata. Sequencing relied on a cDNA template that was reverse transcribed from extracted RNA. The protocol was immunoSEQ multiplex PCR, while the TCRdb copy is restricted to in-frame clones and leaves out a portion. The table includes under 20,000 clones, around three fifths detected once. Samples from alopecia areata patients were lesional scalp punch biopsies and peripheral blood. Material: skin, obtained at week 0. The receptors originated from a human donor with alopecia areata.

The rearrangement links TRBV30 to TRBJ1-3; D uncertain. V lost 0 bases and J lost 2, with 2 bases in between. The CDR3 spans 12 residues. In germline, CDR1 is GTSNPN, CDR2 SVGIG (reference sequence). DNA for the CDR3: TGTGCCTGGAGTGTAGCTGGAAACACCATATATTTT. This gives the protein CAWSVAGNTIYF. The whole variable domain, remainder taken from reference TRBV30 and TRBJ1-3, is SQTIHQWPATLVQPVGSPLSLECTVEGTSNPNLYWYRQAAGRGLQLLFYSVGIGQISSEVPQNLSASRPQDRQFILSSKKLLLSDSGFYLCAWSVAGNTIYFGEGSWLTVV.

The J gene is TRBJ2-7, the V gene TRBV4-1, with TRBD1 matching 8 bases. The CDR3 has 15 amino acids. CDR1 is MGHRA and CDR2 is YSYEKL in the germline V gene. After removal of 4 bases from V and 4 bases from J, the junction contained 9 bases not matched to a gene. CDR3 sequence (DNA): TGCGCCAGCAGCCCGCGGACAGGGAGCGGTTACGAGCAGTACTTC. It is translated as CASSPRTGSGYEQYF.

The table lists this clone with a few counts. The chain carries TRBV5-4 and TRBJ1-2; TRBD1 matches at 8 bases. In germline, CDR1 is SGHNT, CDR2 YYREEE (reference sequence). V shed 0 bases and J 8 bases; nucleotides not matched to a gene: 6. The CDR3 extends over 14 amino acids. DNA for the CDR3: TGTGCCAGCAGCTTGGAGGACAGGGCTTTGGGCTACACCTTC. This sequence encodes CASSLEDRALGYTF.

The chain links TRBV4-1 to TRBJ1-1; TRBD1 matches at 10 bases. The J segment lost 11 bases and the V segment lost 7 bases, leaving 16 bases of the junction unmatched. The CDR3 covers 15 residues. The germline CDR1 and CDR2 sequences are MGHRA and YSYEKL. In DNA form, the CDR3 reads TGCGCCAGCAACCCACCCTTGAGGGGACAGGGGCGCGCTTTCTTT. Its protein product is CASNPPLRGQGRAFF.

This clone has a handful of counts. This chain uses TRBV21-1 with TRBJ2-5; the table's D call of TRBD1 was not tested on the DNA. The J call is doubtful: the DNA matches TRBJ2-7 better. TRBV21-1 is tagged as a pseudogene. This CDR3 is built from 16 residues. The CDR3 sequence is CASSSRSGTGGNEQYF. CDR3 sequence (DNA): TGTGCCAGCAGCTCAAGATCCGGGACAGGGGGCAACGAGCAGTACTTC.

This clone occurred once. This rearrangement joins TRBV6-1 to TRBJ1-1; 7 nucleotides agree with TRBD1. V trimming: 4 bases; J trimming: 4 bases; junction bases outside the gene matches: 9. The CDR3 has 15 amino acids. Germline CDR1 reads MNHNS; CDR2 reads SASEGT. The CDR3 nucleotides read TGTGCCAGCAGTGGACGTACAGGGGTTGGCACTGAAGCTTTCTTT. Translating gives CASSGRTGVGTEAFF.

In this sample, this clone turned up a few times. This rearrangement joins TRBV5-1 to TRBJ2-7, with D possibly called TRBD1 or TRBD2 (5 bases each). The CDR3 runs 12 residues. Per germline, CDR1 SGHRS and CDR2 YFSETQ. Trimming cost V 5 bases and J 6 bases, with 12 bases left between them. The CDR3 nucleotides read TGCGCCAGCAGAGTGGGGGAGCGCGAGCAGTACTTC. Amino acid sequence: CASRVGEREQYF. The entire variable domain, with the rest obtained from reference TRBV5-1 and TRBJ2-7, is as follows: KAGVTQTPRYLIKTRGQQVTLSCSPISGHRSVSWYQQTPGQGLQFLFEYFSETQRNKGNFPGRFSGRQFSNSRSEMNVSTLELGDSALYLCASRVGEREQYFGPGTRLTVT.

This chain joins TRBV4-1 and TRBJ1-1, with D unresolved. The length of the CDR3 is 17 residues. Deletions cut 0 bases from V and 0 bases from J, with 14 bases between. Looked up from germline, CDR1 is MGHRA and CDR2 is YSYEKL. In DNA, the CDR3 is TGCGCCAGCAGCCAAGATAGATTTTCGGGCCTGAACACTGAAGCTTTCTTT. It specifies CASSQDRFSGLNTEAFF.